This TCR beta chain was sequenced for a study of cytomegalovirus exposure and HLA in healthy donors. Study in general: The 100 million to 120 million unique TCR beta sequences, from around 200 million T cells, were found by an earlier analysis. Findings and caveats of the study: With later analysis, a missense DCLRE1C variant became linked to TCR beta V- and J-gene trimming.

The study ran its PCR with 60 Vbeta and 13 Jbeta primers. Profiling relied on immunoSEQ multiplex PCR, and the TCRdb table lists in-frame clones only, not all of them. This sample carries 110,000 or so clones, roughly 13% of them seen once, and the ten largest clones take 15% to 20%. As regards this clone: As yet, its antigen is unknown.

The germline V gene has CDR1 GTSNPN and CDR2 SVGIG (reference sequence). The CDR3 sequence is 14 residues long. V was trimmed by 2 bases and J by 3 bases, leaving 10 bases between them. The sample taken for sequencing was PBMCs. The sequence derives from a middle-aged man in good health and CMV-seropositive. The chain combines TRBV30 with TRBJ1-4; D gene ambiguous. As DNA, the CDR3 is TGTGCCTGGAGTCCGAGAGAGGCTAATGAAAAACTGTTTTTT. The encoded protein is CAWSPREANEKLFF.